These T cell receptor beta chains were read from a single sample in a study of T cells in Graves' hyperthyroidism and ophthalmopathy. TCRdb re-analysed the multiplex PCR reads in MiXCR, keeping a single row per CDR3 protein. The sample has about 400,000 distinct CDR3 sequences, about 12% seen once. The sequenced sample was blood. These TCRs come from a woman aged 18-30 years with Graves' hyperthyroidism. CDR3s include the opening cysteine and the closing phenylalanine or tryptophan. Each record gives: V gene, clone size, D gene, J gene, CDR3 DNA, CDR3 protein. A D gene is named only where the DNA matches it firmly. Not every row has a clone size; where given, it reads once, few, many or a size class.

TRBV18	many	NA	TRBJ2-3	TGTGCCAGCTCCCCGGGGATGAGGGATACGCAGTATTTT	CASSPGMRDTQYF
TRBV2	many	TRBD2	TRBJ2-1	TGTGCCAGCAGCGAAAGGCGGGGGGGCCCCTACAATGAGCAGTTCTTC	CASSERRGGPYNEQFF
TRBV6-1	many	TRBD2	TRBJ2-1	TGTGCCAGCAGCCTCGGGGCTAGCGGGACCAATGAGCAGTTCTTC	CASSLGASGTNEQFF
TRBV6-2/TRBV6-3	many	NA	TRBJ1-2	TGTGCCAGCAGTTTACGACGGTCGGACGGCTACACCTTC	CASSLRRSDGYTF
TRBV7-3	few	NA	TRBJ2-2	TGTGCCGGCAGCCGTGCTAAGTGGAATGGGGAGCTGTTTTTT	CAGSRAKWNGELFF
TRBV6-1	NA	NA	TRBJ2-2	TGTGCCAGCAGCTCTCTGGGGGCGGGCGGGGAGCTGTTTTTT	CASSSLGAGGELFF
TRBV9	NA	TRBD2	TRBJ2-5	TGTGCCAGCAGTTTTCTTCCCGGGACTAGCGAACTCCAAGAGACCCAGTACTTC	CASSFLPGTSELQETQYF
TRBV20-1	few	NA	TRBJ1-2	TGCAGTGCTAGAGATCCCAGGGAGGGCTCGGTAGGCTACACCTTC	CSARDPREGSVGYTF
TRBV3-1	many	TRBD1	TRBJ1-3	TGTGCCAGCAGTTACGGGACAGACCCTGGAAACACCATATATTTT	CASSYGTDPGNTIYF
TRBV11-2	NA	TRBD1	TRBJ2-7	TGTGCCAGCACCACAGTCCGGGGACAGGGGATAAGGGAGCGGTACTTC	CASTTVRGQGIRERYF
TRBV12-3/TRBV12-4	many	NA	TRBJ1-1	TGTGCCAGCACCCAGAACACTGAAGCTTTCTTT	CASTQNTEAFF
TRBV2	many	NA	TRBJ2-1	TGTGCCAGCAGCAACAGGGTTAAGCAGTTCTTC	CASSNRVKQFF
TRBV30	few	NA	TRBJ2-1	TGTGCCTGGACCCCCGGGGGTGAGCAGTTCTTC	CAWTPGGEQFF
TRBV6-1	NA	TRBD1	TRBJ1-2	TGTGCCAGCACTCAATCCGGGACAGGGGGAGGAGGCTACACCTTC	CASTQSGTGGGGYTF
TRBV27	many	NA	TRBJ1-2	TGTGCCAGCAGTTTACTGGGCAGGGCCGATGGCTACACCTTC	CASSLLGRADGYTF
TRBV5-1	few	TRBD1	TRBJ2-2	TGCGCCAGCAGCCGGGACAGGGCCGGGACCGGGGAGCTGTTTTTT	CASSRDRAGTGELFF
TRBV6-5	few	NA	TRBJ2-5	TGTGCCAGCAGTTACTCAGGGCGGACGTCCGAGACCCAGTACTTC	CASSYSGRTSETQYF
TRBV2	NA	TRBD2	TRBJ2-7	TGTGCCAGCAAGTACCCTAGCGGTCCAGAAGAGCAGTACTTC	CASKYPSGPEEQYF
TRBV29-1	many	NA	TRBJ2-7	TGCAGCGTTGCAAGGCAACACTATAAGGCCTACGAGCAGTACTTC	CSVARQHYKAYEQYF
TRBV20-1	NA	TRBD1	TRBJ1-1	TGCAGTGCCACGACAGGGAAGAGCACTGAAGCTTTCTTT	CSATTGKSTEAFF
TRBV4-2	NA	NA	TRBJ1-6	TGTGCCAGCAGCCAAGGTTATAATTCACCCCTCCACTTT	CASSQGYNSPLHF
TRBV7-9	many	NA	TRBJ1-4	TGTGCCAGCATCACTTGGGGGCGGACTGCGACTAATGAAAAACTGTTTTTT	CASITWGRTATNEKLFF
TRBV7-9	NA	TRBD1	TRBJ1-5	TGTGCCAGCAGCTCGGGACAGATAGACTATCAGCCCCAGCATTTT	CASSSGQIDYQPQHF
TRBV14	NA	NA	TRBJ1-1	TGTGCCAGCAGCCAAGCGGCGGGGAACACTGAAGCTTTCTTT	CASSQAAGNTEAFF
TRBV4-1	NA	NA	TRBJ2-7	TGCGCCAGCAGCCAGAGCTTGGAAGGGTCCTCCTACGAGCAGTACTTC	CASSQSLEGSSYEQYF
TRBV10-3	many	NA	TRBJ1-2	TGTGCCATCAGTGAGGTAGGACAGAGAGAATCCGGCTACACCTTC	CAISEVGQRESGYTF
TRBV6-1	many	TRBD1	TRBJ1-1	TGTGCCAGCAGTTATCTCCGGGACAGTCGACCGAACACTGAAGCTTTCTTT	CASSYLRDSRPNTEAFF
TRBV2	many	TRBD1	TRBJ2-7	TGTGCCAGCAGTGACGGGGACAGGGGGAGGAACGAGCAGTACTTC	CASSDGDRGRNEQYF
TRBV6-1	many	NA	TRBJ2-5	TGTGCCAGCAGTGAAGTGCCGTGGGGTAGCCAAGAGACCCAGTACTTC	CASSEVPWGSQETQYF
TRBV7-9	many	TRBD1	TRBJ1-1	TGTGCCAGCAGCCCGGACAGGGGGCAGACTGAAGCTTTCTTT	CASSPDRGQTEAFF
TRBV3-1	many	NA	TRBJ2-1	TGTGCCAGCAGCCACGGGAGTAGGAATGAGCAGTTCTTC	CASSHGSRNEQFF
TRBV3-1	NA	TRBD2	TRBJ2-3	TGTGCCAGCAGCCAAGGAATCCTAGCGGGGAAGGGGGATACGCAGTATTTT	CASSQGILAGKGDTQYF
TRBV27	NA	NA	TRBJ2-1	TGTGCTGGTAACCCGGGTGCCCCATACAATGAGCAGTTCTTC	CAGNPGAPYNEQFF
TRBV4-1	few	NA	TRBJ1-6	TGCGCCAGCAGCCAAGTGGCGGGTTATAATTCACCCCTCCACTTT	CASSQVAGYNSPLHF
TRBV5-1	many	NA	TRBJ2-7	TGCGCCAGCAAGGGCCGTGACATATCCTACGAGCAGTACTTC	CASKGRDISYEQYF
TRBV6-1	few	NA	TRBJ2-3	TGTGCCAGCAGTTCTACCGGACCGGATACGCAGTATTTT	CASSSTGPDTQYF
TRBV5-1	many	NA	TRBJ1-1	TGCGCCAGCAGCCGGGGCGGGGTTGAGCACACTGAAGCTTTCTTT	CASSRGGVEHTEAFF
TRBV28	many	TRBD2	TRBJ2-3	TGTGCCAGCAGTTTTGAACGGGGGGGCCTTAGTACGCAGTATTTT	CASSFERGGLSTQYF
TRBV19	many	TRBD2	TRBJ2-1	TGTGCCAGTAGTATAGCGGGAGGCCGATACAATGAGCAGTTCTTC	CASSIAGGRYNEQFF
TRBV6-1	few	NA	TRBJ1-4	TGTGCCAGCAGGGCCGGAGGGGGTGGTGAAAAACTGTTTTTT	CASRAGGGGEKLFF
TRBV7-2	many	NA	TRBJ1-3	TGTGCCAGCACCCCAGGACTCTCTGGAAACACCATATATTTT	CASTPGLSGNTIYF
TRBV7-3	NA	NA	TRBJ2-3	TGTGCCAGCAGCTCGACTAGCACAGATACGCAGTATTTT	CASSSTSTDTQYF
TRBV18	many	NA	TRBJ1-2	TGTGCCAGCTCACCGACGGGCCCGGGCGGCTATGGCTACACCTTC	CASSPTGPGGYGYTF
TRBV7-3	few	NA	TRBJ2-4	TGTGCCAGCAGCTTAGAAGGGGGGCGAGGAAACATTCAGTACTTC	CASSLEGGRGNIQYF
TRBV18	many	TRBD1	TRBJ1-2	TGTGCCAGCTCACTTGACAGGGGCAGGAACTATGGCTACACCTTC	CASSLDRGRNYGYTF
TRBV6-2/TRBV6-3	many	NA	TRBJ2-3	TGTGCCAGCCACGAGGGATCGGATACGCAGTATTTT	CASHEGSDTQYF